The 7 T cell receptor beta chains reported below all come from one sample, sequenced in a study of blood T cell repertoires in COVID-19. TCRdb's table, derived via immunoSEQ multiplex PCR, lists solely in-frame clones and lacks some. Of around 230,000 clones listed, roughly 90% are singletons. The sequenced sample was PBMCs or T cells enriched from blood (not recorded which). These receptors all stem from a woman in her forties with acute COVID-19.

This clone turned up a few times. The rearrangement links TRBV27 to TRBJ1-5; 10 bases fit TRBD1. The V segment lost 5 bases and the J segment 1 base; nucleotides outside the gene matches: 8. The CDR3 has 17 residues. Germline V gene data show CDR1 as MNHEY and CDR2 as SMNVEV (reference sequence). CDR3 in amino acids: CASSLTGTGVSNQPQHF. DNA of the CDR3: TGTGCCAGCAGTCTTACCGGGACAGGGGTCAGCAATCAGCCCCAGCATTTT.

This CDR3 reads CASSPDRGGAKNIQYF. The CDR3 DNA reads TGTGCCAGCAGCCCAGACAGGGGAGGCGCCAAAAACATTCAGTACTTC. V gene TRBV7-2 combines with J gene TRBJ2-4, with 8 bases matching TRBD1. Germline V gives CDR1 SGHTA, CDR2 FQGNSA. This CDR3 is 16 amino acids long. After removal of 5 bases from V and 1 base from J, the junction contained 7 bases not matched to a gene.

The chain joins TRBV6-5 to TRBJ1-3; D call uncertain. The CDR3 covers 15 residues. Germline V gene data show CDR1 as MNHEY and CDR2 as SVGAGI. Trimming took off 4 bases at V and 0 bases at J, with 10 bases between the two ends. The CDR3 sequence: CASSFHTDSGNTIYF. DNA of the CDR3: TGTGCCAGCAGTTTCCACACCGACTCTGGAAACACCATATATTTT.

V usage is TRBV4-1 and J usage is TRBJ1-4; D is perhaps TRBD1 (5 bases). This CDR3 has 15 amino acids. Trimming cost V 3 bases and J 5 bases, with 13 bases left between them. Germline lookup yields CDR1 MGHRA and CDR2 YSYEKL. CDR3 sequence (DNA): TGCGCCAGCAGCCATACCGGGACTGAAAATGAAAAACTGTTTTTT. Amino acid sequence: CASSHTGTENEKLFF.

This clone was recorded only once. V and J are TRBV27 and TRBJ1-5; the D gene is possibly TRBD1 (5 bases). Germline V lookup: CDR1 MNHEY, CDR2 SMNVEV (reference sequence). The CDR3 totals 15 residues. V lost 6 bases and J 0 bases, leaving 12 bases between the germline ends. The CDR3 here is CASRRGGYSNQPQHF. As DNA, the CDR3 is TGTGCCAGCAGACGGGGGGGGTATAGCAATCAGCCCCAGCATTTT.

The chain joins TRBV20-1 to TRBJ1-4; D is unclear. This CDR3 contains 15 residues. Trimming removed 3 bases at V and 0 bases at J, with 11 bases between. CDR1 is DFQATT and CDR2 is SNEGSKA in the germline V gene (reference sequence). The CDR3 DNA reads TGCAGTGCTAGTCCAGTCCCTTCAACTAATGAAAAACTGTTTTTT. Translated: CSASPVPSTNEKLFF.

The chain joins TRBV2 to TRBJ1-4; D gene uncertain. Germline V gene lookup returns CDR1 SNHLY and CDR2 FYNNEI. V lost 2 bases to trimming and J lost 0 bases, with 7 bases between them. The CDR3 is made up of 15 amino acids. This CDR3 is CASSEPGATNEKLFF. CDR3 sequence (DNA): TGTGCCAGCAGTGAACCGGGAGCAACTAATGAAAAACTGTTTTTT.